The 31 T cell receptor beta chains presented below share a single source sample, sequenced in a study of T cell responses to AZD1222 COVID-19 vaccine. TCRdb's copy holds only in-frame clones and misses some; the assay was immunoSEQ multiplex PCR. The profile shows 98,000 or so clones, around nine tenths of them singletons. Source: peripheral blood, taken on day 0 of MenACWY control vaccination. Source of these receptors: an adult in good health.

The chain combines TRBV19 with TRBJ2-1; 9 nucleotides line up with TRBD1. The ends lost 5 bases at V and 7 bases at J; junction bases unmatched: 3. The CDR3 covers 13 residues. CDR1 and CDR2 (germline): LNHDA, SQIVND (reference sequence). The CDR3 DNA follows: TGTGCCAGTAGTCCGGGACAGGGAAATGAGCAGTTCTTC. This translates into CASSPGQGNEQFF.

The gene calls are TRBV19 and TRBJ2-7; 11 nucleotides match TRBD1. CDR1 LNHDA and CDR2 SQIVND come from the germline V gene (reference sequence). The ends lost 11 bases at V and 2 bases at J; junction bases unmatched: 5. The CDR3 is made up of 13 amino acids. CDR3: CAAGTGGPYEQYF. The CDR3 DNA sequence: TGTGCCGCCGGGACAGGGGGACCCTACGAGCAGTACTTC.

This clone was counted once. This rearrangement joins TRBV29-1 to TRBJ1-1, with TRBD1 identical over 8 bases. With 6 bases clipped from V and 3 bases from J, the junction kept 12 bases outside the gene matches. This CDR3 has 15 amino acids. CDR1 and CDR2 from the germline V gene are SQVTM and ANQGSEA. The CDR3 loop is CSVRTGIGGDTEAFF. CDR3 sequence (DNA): TGCAGCGTCCGGACAGGGATTGGGGGGGACACTGAAGCTTTCTTT.

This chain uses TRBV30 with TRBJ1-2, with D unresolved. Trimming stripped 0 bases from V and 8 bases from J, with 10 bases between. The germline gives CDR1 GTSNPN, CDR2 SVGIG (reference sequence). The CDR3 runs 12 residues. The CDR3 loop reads CAWSVTRRGYTF. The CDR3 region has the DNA TGTGCCTGGAGTGTAACCCGGAGGGGCTACACCTTC.

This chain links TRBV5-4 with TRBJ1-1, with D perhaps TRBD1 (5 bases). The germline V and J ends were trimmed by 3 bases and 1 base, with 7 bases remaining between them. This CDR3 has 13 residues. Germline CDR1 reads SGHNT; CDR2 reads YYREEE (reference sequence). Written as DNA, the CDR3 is TGTGCCAGCAGCTCCCAGGGGAACACTGAAGCTTTCTTT. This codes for CASSSQGNTEAFF. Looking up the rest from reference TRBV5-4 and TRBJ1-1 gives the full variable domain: ETGVTQSPTHLIKTRGQQVTLRCSSQSGHNTVSWYQQALGQGPQFIFQYYREEENGRGNFPPRFSGLQFPNYSSELNVNALELDDSALYLCASSSQGNTEAFFGQGTRLTVV.

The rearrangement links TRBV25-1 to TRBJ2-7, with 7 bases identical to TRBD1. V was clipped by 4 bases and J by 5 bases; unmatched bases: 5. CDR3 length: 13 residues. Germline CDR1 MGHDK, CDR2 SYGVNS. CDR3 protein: CASSVYRGHEQYF. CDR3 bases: TGTGCCAGCAGTGTATACAGGGGCCACGAGCAGTACTTC.

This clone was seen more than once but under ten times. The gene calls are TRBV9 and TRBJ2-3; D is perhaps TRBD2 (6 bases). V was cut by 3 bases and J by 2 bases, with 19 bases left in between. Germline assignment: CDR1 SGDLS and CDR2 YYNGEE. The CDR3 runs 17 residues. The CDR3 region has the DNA TGTGCCAGCAGCGGGTTGTCGGGAGTGACTCCCACAGATACGCAGTATTTT. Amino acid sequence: CASSGLSGVTPTDTQYF.

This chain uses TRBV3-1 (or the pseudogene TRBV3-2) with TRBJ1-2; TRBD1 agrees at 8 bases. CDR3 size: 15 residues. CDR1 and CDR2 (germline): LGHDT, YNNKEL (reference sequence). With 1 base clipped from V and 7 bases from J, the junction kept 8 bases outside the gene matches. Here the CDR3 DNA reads TGTGCCAGCAGCCAAGGAGGACAGGGATCTAGTGGCTACACCTTC. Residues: CASSQGGQGSSGYTF.

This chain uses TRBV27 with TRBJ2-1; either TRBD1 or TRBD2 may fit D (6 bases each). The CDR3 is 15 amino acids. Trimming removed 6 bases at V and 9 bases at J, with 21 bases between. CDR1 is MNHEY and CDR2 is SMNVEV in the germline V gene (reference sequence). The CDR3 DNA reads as TGTGCCAGCAGATATATGGGGTTCAAGGGGGGTGAGCAGTTCTTC. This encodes CASRYMGFKGGEQFF.

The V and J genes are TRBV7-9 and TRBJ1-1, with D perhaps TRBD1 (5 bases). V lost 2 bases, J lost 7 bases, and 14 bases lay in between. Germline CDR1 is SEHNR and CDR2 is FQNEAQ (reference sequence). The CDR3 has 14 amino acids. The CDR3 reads CASSLFRERGEAFF. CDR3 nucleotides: TGTGCCAGCAGCTTATTTCGGGAAAGGGGTGAAGCTTTCTTT.

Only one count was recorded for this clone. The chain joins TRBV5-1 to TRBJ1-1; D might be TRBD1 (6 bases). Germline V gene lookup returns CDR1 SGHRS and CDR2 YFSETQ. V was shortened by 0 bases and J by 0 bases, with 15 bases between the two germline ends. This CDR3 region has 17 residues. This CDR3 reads CASSLARGGLMNTEAFF. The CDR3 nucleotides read TGCGCCAGCAGCTTGGCCCGAGGGGGACTCATGAACACTGAAGCTTTCTTT.

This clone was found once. This CDR3 is CASSLGTGNTIYF. CDR3 bases: TGTGCCAGCAGCCTCGGGACAGGCAACACCATATATTTT. The rearrangement uses TRBV7-9 and TRBJ1-3; TRBD1 agrees at 8 bases. This CDR3 comprises 13 residues. Germline lookup yields CDR1 SEHNR and CDR2 FQNEAQ (reference sequence). With 5 bases clipped from V and 7 bases from J, the junction kept 4 bases outside the gene matches.

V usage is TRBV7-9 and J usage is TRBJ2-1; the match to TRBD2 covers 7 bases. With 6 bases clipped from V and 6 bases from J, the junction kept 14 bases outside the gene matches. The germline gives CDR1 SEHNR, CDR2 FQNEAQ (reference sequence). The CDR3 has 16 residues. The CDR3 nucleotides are TGTGCCAGCAGTCCCACAACCGGGACTAAGGCCAATGAGCAGTTCTTC. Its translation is CASSPTTGTKANEQFF.

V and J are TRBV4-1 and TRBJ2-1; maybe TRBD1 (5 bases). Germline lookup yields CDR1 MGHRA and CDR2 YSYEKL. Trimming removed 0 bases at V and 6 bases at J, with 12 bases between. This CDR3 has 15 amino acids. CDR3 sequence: CASSQEGQGLNEQFF. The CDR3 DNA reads TGCGCCAGCAGCCAAGAAGGGCAGGGCCTCAATGAGCAGTTCTTC.

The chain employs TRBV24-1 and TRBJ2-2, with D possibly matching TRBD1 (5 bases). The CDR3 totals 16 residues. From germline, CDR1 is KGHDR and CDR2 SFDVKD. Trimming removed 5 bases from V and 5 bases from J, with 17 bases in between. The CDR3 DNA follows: TGTGCCACCAGTGGAGAAGGACATTCCGAAACCGGGGAGCTGTTTTTT. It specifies CATSGEGHSETGELFF.

The CDR3, as DNA: TGCAGCGTTGTAAAGGGGGGAGGGTACGAGCAGTACTTC. Amino acids: CSVVKGGGYEQYF. The rearrangement uses TRBV29-1 and TRBJ2-7; perhaps TRBD2 as D (7 bases). The germline gives CDR1 SQVTM, CDR2 ANQGSEA. Trimming took off 4 bases at V and 4 bases at J, with 14 bases between the two ends. There are 13 residues in the CDR3.

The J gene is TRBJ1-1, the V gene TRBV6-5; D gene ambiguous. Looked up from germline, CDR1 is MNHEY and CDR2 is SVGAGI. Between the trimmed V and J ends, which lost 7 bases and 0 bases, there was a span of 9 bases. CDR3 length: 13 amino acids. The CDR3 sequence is CASILSLNTEAFF. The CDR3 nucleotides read TGTGCCAGCATACTCAGCCTGAACACTGAAGCTTTCTTT.

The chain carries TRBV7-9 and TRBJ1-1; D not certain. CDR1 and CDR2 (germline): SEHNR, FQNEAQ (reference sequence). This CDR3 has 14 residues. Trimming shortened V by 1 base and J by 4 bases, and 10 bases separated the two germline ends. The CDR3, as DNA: TGTGCCAGCAGCTTAGTCGGTCACCTCACTGAAGCTTTCTTT. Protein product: CASSLVGHLTEAFF.

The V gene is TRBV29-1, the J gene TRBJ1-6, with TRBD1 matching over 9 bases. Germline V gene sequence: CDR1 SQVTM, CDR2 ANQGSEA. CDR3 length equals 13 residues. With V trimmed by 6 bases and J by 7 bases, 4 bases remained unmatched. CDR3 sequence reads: CSVGTGSNSPLHF. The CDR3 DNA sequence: TGCAGCGTGGGGACAGGGTCCAATTCACCCCTCCACTTT.

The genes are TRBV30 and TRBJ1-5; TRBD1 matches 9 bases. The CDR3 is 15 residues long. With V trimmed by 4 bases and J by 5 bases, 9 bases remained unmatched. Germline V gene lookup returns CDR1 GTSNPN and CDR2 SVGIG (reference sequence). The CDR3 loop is CAWNGQGRGYQPQHF. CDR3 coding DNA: TGTGCCTGGAACGGACAGGGGAGAGGGTATCAGCCCCAGCATTTT.

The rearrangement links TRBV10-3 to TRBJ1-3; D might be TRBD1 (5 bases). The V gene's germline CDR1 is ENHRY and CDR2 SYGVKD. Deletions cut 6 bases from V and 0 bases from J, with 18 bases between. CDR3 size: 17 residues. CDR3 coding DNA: TGTGCCATCAGCCGAACACTTCCCGGGACCTCTGGAAACACCATATATTTT. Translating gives CAISRTLPGTSGNTIYF.

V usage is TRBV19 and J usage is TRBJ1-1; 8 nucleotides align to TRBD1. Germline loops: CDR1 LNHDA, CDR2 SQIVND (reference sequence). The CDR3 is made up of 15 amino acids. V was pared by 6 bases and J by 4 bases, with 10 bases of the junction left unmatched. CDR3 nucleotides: TGTGCCAGTAGCCGTTGGACAGGGCTCGGCACTGAAGCTTTCTTT. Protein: CASSRWTGLGTEAFF.

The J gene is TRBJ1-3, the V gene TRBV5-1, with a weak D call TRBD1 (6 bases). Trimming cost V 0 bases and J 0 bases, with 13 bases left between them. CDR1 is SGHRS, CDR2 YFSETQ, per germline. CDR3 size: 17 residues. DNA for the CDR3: TGCGCCAGCAGCTTGGTCTATGTAGGGGGCTCTGGAAACACCATATATTTT. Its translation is CASSLVYVGGSGNTIYF.

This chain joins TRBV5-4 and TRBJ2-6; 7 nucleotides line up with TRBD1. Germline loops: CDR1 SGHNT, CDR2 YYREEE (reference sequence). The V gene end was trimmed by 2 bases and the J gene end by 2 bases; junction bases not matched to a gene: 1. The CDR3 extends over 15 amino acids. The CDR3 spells CASSLTGAGANVLTF. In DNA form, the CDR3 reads TGTGCCAGCAGCTTAACAGGGGCTGGGGCCAACGTCCTGACTTTC.

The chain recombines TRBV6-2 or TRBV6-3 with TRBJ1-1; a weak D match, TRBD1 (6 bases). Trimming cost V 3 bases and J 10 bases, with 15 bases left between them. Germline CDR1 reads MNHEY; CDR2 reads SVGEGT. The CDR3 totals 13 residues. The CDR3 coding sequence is TGTGCCAGCAGTTATCGGGACATGCGACGAGCTTTCTTT. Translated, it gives CASSYRDMRRAFF.

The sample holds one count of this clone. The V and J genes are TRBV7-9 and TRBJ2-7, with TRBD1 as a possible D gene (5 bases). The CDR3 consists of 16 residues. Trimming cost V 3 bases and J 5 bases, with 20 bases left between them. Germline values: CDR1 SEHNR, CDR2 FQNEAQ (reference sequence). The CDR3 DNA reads TGTGCCAGCAGCTTTGAATCAGGGTGGAATCCTCACGAGCAGTACTTC. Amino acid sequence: CASSFESGWNPHEQYF. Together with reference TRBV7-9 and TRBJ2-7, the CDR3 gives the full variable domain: DTGVSQNPRHKITKRGQNVTFRCDPISEHNRLYWYRQTLGQGPEFLTYFQNEAQLEKSRLLSDRFSAERPKGSFSTLEIQRTEQGDSAMYLCASSFESGWNPHEQYFGPGTRLTVT.

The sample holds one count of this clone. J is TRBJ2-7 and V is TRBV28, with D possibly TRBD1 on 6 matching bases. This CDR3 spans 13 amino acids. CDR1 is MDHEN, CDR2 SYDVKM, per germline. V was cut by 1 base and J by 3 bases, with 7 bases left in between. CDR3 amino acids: CASSLSQGYEQYF. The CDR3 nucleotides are TGTGCCAGCAGTTTATCACAGGGCTACGAGCAGTACTTC.

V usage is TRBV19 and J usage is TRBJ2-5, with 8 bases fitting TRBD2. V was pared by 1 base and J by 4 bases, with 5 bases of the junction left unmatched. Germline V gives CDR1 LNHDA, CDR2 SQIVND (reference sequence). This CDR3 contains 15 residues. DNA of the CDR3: TGTGCCAGTAGTATAGCCGGGACTAGAGGAGAGACCCAGTACTTC. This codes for CASSIAGTRGETQYF.

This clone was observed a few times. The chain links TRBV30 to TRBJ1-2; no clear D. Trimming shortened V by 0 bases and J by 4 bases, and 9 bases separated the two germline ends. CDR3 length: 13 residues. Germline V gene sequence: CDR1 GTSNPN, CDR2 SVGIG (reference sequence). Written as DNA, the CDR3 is TGTGCCTGGAGTGTAGGGAGTGGCTATGGCTACACCTTC. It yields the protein CAWSVGSGYGYTF.

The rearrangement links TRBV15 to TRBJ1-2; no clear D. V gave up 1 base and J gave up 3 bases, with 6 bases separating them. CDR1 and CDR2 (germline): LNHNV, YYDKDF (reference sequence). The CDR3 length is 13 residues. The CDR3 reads CATSRVVYYGYTF. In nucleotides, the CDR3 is TGTGCCACCAGCAGAGTGGTGTACTATGGCTACACCTTC.

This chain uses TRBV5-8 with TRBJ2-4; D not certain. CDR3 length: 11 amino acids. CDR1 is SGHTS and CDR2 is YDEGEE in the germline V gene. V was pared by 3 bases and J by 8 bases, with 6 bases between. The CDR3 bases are TGTGCCAGCAGCTCAACCCACATTCAGTACTTC. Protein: CASSSTHIQYF.